This TCR beta chain was identified during a study of long-term antiretroviral therapy in people with HIV. Study-level points and caveats: Repertoire dominance by clones expanded before ART was seen at all time points.

In regard to this clone: No antigen is known for it.

This CDR3 has 14 amino acids. Per the germline V gene, CDR1 is MNHNY and CDR2 is SVGAGI (reference sequence). V shed 4 bases and J 2 bases; nucleotides not matched to a gene: 4. Sequencing used immunoSEQ v3.0 at survey level. The assay was immunoSEQ multiplex PCR, and TCRdb's table has in-frame clones only and misses some. The profile covers about 17,000 clones, with 77% appearing a single time and 15% taken by the ten largest. This chain links TRBV6-6 with TRBJ1-1, with 7 nucleotides matching TRBD1. The clonotype comes from a man aged 25-45 years with HIV. Here the sequenced sample was unsorted PBMCs, taken less than 2.2 years before starting antiretroviral therapy. The CDR3 loop reads CASSFRDSNTEAFF. The DNA of the CDR3 is TGTGCCAGCAGTTTCCGGGACAGTAACACTGAAGCTTTCTTT.